Sequencing of this T cell receptor beta chain was carried out in a study of PD-L1 blockade in urothelial cancer. Background on the study: Per blood sample, T cells had a median of about 150,000.

Study outcomes and limitations: Stronger expansion of tumor-associated clones in blood at 3 weeks distinguished durable-benefit patients. Better survival was forecast by a pretreatment blood TCR clonality below the median.

Method: immunoSEQ multiplex PCR; TCRdb's copy keeps in-frame clones and lacks some. The repertoire holds approximately 32,000 clones, with approximately 80% as singletons. This CDR3 has 16 residues. Looked up from germline, CDR1 is LNHNV and CDR2 is YYDKDF (reference sequence). Deletions cut 2 bases from V and 0 bases from J, with 13 bases between. Regarding time point: pretreatment peripheral blood. For this clone: Its antigen is not known.

The input for sequencing was PBMCs, taken around atezolizumab (anti-PD-L1) treatment. The chain recombines TRBV15 with TRBJ1-1; D is unresolved. The TCR was taken from a man between 60 and 70 years old with urothelial cancer. Written as DNA, the CDR3 is TGTGCCACCAGCAGACCCACGGGGTCCATGAACACTGAAGCTTTCTTT. Encoded protein: CATSRPTGSMNTEAFF.